This T cell receptor (beta chain) is drawn from a study of cytomegalovirus exposure and HLA in healthy donors. Both 60 Vbeta primers and 13 Jbeta primers went into the PCR. TCRdb keeps only in-frame clones here, not all; method: immunoSEQ multiplex PCR. Of about 150,000 clones listed, over 60% are singletons. Points on this clone: The antigen remains unidentified.

Germline values: CDR1 MDHEN, CDR2 SYDVKM. The CDR3 consists of 15 residues. V was shortened by 3 bases and J by 10 bases, with 21 bases between the two germline ends. Study observations and caveats: In vitro confirmation showed three CMV-associated chains to be CMV antigen specific. Serostatus for CMV was the only available immune exposure information. Accurate prediction of HLA-A and HLA-B alleles (for most subjects) was reportedly achieved from TCR beta sequences.

The chain uses TRBV28 and TRBJ1-1; no clear D gene. Sequencing was carried out using PBMCs. The sequence was obtained from a male donor in good health and CMV-seronegative. CDR3 DNA: TGTGCCAGCAGTTTCCGAGGGATTTGGGTGATGAGAGCTTTCTTT. Translated: CASSFRGIWVMRAFF.